This TCR beta chain originates from a study of blood T cells in healthy people across ages. Broader study findings: CMV status of donors was unknown, possibly confounding expanded clonotype changes.

Primed by a sample-barcoded 5' primer and a J-beta primer mix, a second PCR proceeded for about 6 to 11 cycles. Each single sample gave us at least 3 million CDR3-containing paired-end reads. TCRdb passed the 5' RACE reads through MiXCR, listing each CDR3 protein once. The data hold about 1.5 million distinct CDR3 sequences, with about 45% observed a single time. The CDR3 is 14 amino acids. The germline V gene has CDR1 SGHTA and CDR2 FQGNSA. Trimming removed 5 bases from V and 4 bases from J, with 14 bases in between. They isolated at least 6 million PBMCs from each sample. Total RNA extracted from each sample amounted to at least 5 micrograms. In regard to this clonotype: Its antigen remains unidentified.

This clonotype was sampled from a woman aged 18-35 years in good health. Sequencing was done on a sample of blood. This chain links TRBV7-2 with TRBJ1-2; TRBD1 might be the D (5 bases). CDR3 coding DNA: TGTGCCAGCAGCAGAGACAGCCGCAGCTATGGCTACACCTTC. This gives the protein CASSRDSRSYGYTF.